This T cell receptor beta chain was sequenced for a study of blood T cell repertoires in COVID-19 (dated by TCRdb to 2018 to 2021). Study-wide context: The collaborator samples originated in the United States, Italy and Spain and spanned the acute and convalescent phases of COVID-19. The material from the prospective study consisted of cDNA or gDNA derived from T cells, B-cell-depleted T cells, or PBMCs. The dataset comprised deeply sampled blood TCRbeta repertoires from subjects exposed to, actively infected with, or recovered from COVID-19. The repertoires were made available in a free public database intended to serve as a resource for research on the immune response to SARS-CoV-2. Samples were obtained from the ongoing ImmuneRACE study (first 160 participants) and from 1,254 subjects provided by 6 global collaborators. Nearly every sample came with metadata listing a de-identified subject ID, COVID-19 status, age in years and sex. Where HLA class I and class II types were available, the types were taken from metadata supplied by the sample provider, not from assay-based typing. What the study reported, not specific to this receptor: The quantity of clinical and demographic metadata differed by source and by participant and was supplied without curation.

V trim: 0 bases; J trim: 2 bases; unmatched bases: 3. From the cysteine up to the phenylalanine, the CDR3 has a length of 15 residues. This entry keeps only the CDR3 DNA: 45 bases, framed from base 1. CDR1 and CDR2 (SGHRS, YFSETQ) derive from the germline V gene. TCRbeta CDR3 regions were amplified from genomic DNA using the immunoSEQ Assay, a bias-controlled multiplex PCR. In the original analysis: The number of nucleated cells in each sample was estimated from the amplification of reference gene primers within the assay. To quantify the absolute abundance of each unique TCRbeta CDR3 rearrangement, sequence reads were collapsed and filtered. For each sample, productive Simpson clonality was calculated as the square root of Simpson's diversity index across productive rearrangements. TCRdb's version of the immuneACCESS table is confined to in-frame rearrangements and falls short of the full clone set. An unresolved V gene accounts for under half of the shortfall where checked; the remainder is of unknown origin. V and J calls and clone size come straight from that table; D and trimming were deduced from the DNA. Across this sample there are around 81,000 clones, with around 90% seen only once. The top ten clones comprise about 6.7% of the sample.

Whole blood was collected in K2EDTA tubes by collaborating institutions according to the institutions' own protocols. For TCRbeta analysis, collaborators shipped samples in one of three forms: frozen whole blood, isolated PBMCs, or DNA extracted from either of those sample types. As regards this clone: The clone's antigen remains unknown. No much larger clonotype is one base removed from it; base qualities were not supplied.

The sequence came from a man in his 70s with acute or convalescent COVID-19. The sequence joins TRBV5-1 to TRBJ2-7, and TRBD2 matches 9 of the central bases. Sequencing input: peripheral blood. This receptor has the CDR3 CASSLEASGTYEQYF. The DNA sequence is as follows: TGCGCCAGCAGCTTGGAAGCTAGCGGGACCTACGAGCAGTACTTC. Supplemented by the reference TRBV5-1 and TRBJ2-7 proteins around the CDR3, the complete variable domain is KAGVTQTPRYLIKTRGQQVTLSCSPISGHRSVSWYQQTPGQGLQFLFEYFSETQRNKGNFPGRFSGRQFSNSRSEMNVSTLELGDSALYLCASSLEASGTYEQYFGPGTRLTVT.